These 26 T cell receptor beta chains originate from one sample sequenced in a study of blood T cell repertoires in COVID-19. The repertoire was sequenced with immunoSEQ multiplex PCR; TCRdb's copy has only in-frame clones and lacks some. Of about 150,000 clones in the sample, roughly nine tenths were seen once. Sequenced sample: peripheral blood. The source is a middle-aged woman with acute or convalescent COVID-19.

The rearrangement links TRBV2 to TRBJ1-1; 8 bases are a match to TRBD1. Per germline, CDR1 SNHLY and CDR2 FYNNEI. This CDR3 has 14 residues. V shed 4 bases and J 2 bases; nucleotides not matched to a gene: 3. For the CDR3, the DNA is TGTGCCAGCAGTGGGACAGGGATTAACACTGAAGCTTTCTTT. Protein: CASSGTGINTEAFF.

The chain joins TRBV30 to TRBJ2-5, with a tentative D call TRBD2 (5 bases). V was clipped by 4 bases and J by 5 bases, with 17 bases between them. Germline lookup yields CDR1 GTSNPN and CDR2 SVGIG (reference sequence). CDR3 length equals 14 residues. CDR3 residues: CAWTPASRGETQYF. The CDR3 DNA sequence: TGTGCCTGGACTCCGGCCTCACGAGGGGAGACCCAGTACTTC.

CDR3 residues: CATSDVQSSGNNEQFF. DNA of the CDR3: TGTGCCACCAGTGATGTGCAGTCTAGCGGGAACAATGAGCAGTTCTTC. V is TRBV24-1 and J is TRBJ2-1; TRBD2 agrees at 9 bases. J was trimmed by 5 bases and V by 3 bases; bases with no gene match: 7. The CDR3 consists of 16 residues. Germline V lookup: CDR1 KGHDR, CDR2 SFDVKD.

This clone is a singleton in its sample. This rearrangement joins TRBV7-2 to TRBJ1-1; D unresolved. The CDR3 totals 14 residues. Germline values: CDR1 SGHTA, CDR2 FQGNSA. V was trimmed by 5 bases and J by 3 bases, leaving 13 bases between them. The CDR3 region is CASSPDIPYTEAFF. In DNA form, the CDR3 reads TGTGCCAGCAGCCCAGACATTCCGTACACTGAAGCTTTCTTT.

The V and J genes are TRBV20-1 and TRBJ2-1; 10 bases are shared with TRBD2. V gave up 3 bases and J gave up 7 bases; unmatched junction bases: 9. Germline V CDR1 and CDR2: DFQATT, SNEGSKA (reference sequence). The CDR3 is made up of 15 amino acids. CDR3 nucleotides: TGCAGTGCTAGTCGATGGCTAGCGGGAGTAAATGAGCAGTTCTTC. It encodes CSASRWLAGVNEQFF.

The genes are TRBV28 and TRBJ1-1, with D unclear. The CDR3 totals 14 residues. V was shortened by 5 bases and J by 4 bases, with 14 bases between the two germline ends. The germline V gene has CDR1 MDHEN and CDR2 SYDVKM. The CDR3 sequence is CASSPPFTGTEAFF. For the CDR3, the DNA is TGTGCCAGCAGTCCCCCGTTCACGGGCACTGAAGCTTTCTTT. The full variable domain, completed using reference TRBV28 and TRBJ1-1, is DVKVTQSSRYLVKRTGEKVFLECVQDMDHENMFWYRQDPGLGLRLIYFSYDVKMKEKGDIPEGYSVSREKKERFSLILESASTNQTSMYLCASSPPFTGTEAFFGQGTRLTVV.

This chain links TRBV12-3 or TRBV12-4 with TRBJ1-2; weak D call: TRBD1 (6 bases). V dropped 6 bases and J dropped 2 bases, with 10 bases sitting between them. This CDR3 has 13 residues. The CDR3 nucleotides are TGTGCCAGCAGGCAGGGGATGAACTATGGCTACACCTTC. Translating it yields CASRQGMNYGYTF.

The V call is TRBV10-3, the J call TRBJ2-7, with D tentatively TRBD2 (5 bases). The germline CDR1 and CDR2 sequences are ENHRY and SYGVKD. The CDR3 has 15 amino acids. The V end was cut by 4 bases, the J end by 6 bases, with 19 bases between. CDR3 coding DNA: TGTGCCATCAGTGTGGGGAGTAAAACCCTAAGCGAGCAGTACTTC. The encoded protein is CAISVGSKTLSEQYF.

This chain connects TRBV4-2 to TRBJ2-3; the D gene is possibly TRBD2 (5 bases). The germline V gene encodes CDR1 LGHNA and CDR2 YNFKEQ. V was trimmed by 0 bases and J by 0 bases, leaving 10 bases between them. CDR3 length: 16 amino acids. CDR3 protein: CASSQDGGQSTDTQYF. CDR3 nucleotide sequence: TGTGCCAGCAGCCAAGATGGAGGCCAAAGCACAGATACGCAGTATTTT.

The rearrangement joins TRBV3-1 (or the pseudogene TRBV3-2) to TRBJ1-6, with 8 nucleotides matching TRBD1. This CDR3 is built from 14 residues. Per the germline V gene, CDR1 is LGHDT and CDR2 is YNNKEL (reference sequence). J lost 10 bases, V lost 4 bases, and 6 bases had no gene match. The CDR3 nucleotides read TGTGCCAGCAGCCGGACAGGGCAAGGGTCACCCCTCCACTTT. It yields the protein CASSRTGQGSPLHF.

The chain is built from TRBV6-5 and TRBJ2-2; 9 bases match TRBD1. Germline V gene data show CDR1 as MNHEY and CDR2 as SVGAGI. With V trimmed by 6 bases and J by 5 bases, 4 bases remained unmatched. The CDR3 is 14 amino acids. The DNA for the CDR3 is TGTGCCAGCAGACTACAGGGGGCAACCGGGGAGCTGTTTTTT. Protein sequence: CASRLQGATGELFF.

The genes are TRBV19 and TRBJ1-4, with a possible D match to TRBD1 (5 bases). Between the trimmed V and J ends, which lost 0 bases and 7 bases, there was a span of 9 bases. Germline-derived CDR1 and CDR2 are LNHDA and SQIVND (reference sequence). The CDR3 is 14 residues long. CDR3 DNA sequence: TGTGCCAGTAGTATAGAGGGGAGGGGTGAAAAACTGTTTTTT. Residues: CASSIEGRGEKLFF.

This sequence joins TRBV10-3 and TRBJ1-1, with D maybe TRBD1 (5 bases). Trimming removed 7 bases at V and 4 bases at J, with 19 bases between. The CDR3 is 15 residues long. Germline V gene sequence: CDR1 ENHRY, CDR2 SYGVKD. The CDR3 nucleotides read TGTGCCATCAATGACGTCGGGGGTGGGACCACTGAAGCTTTCTTT. This gives the protein CAINDVGGGTTEAFF.

The chain combines TRBV2 with TRBJ2-3; tentatively, D is TRBD2 (6 bases). Trimming took 8 bases from V and 0 from J, leaving 12 bases between them. The CDR3 consists of 14 residues. Germline V gives CDR1 SNHLY, CDR2 FYNNEI. Here the CDR3 reads CASAQRVSTDTQYF. The CDR3 coding sequence is TGTGCCAGCGCCCAGCGGGTTAGCACAGATACGCAGTATTTT. Filled out from reference TRBV2 and TRBJ2-3, the complete variable domain reads EPEVTQTPSHQVTQMGQEVILRCVPISNHLYFYWYRQILGQKVEFLVSFYNNEISEKSEIFDDQFSVERPDGSNFTLKIRSTKLEDSAMYFCASAQRVSTDTQYFGPGTRLTVL.

This clone was seen just once. The chain couples TRBV6-2 or TRBV6-3 to TRBJ1-1; no reliable D call. The CDR3 contains 16 residues. V dropped 2 bases and J dropped 0 bases, with 13 bases sitting between them. Per the germline V gene, CDR1 is MNHEY and CDR2 is SVGEGT. In DNA, the CDR3 is TGTGCCAGCAGTTACGGTGGCGGGCCTATGAACACTGAAGCTTTCTTT. Translation: CASSYGGGPMNTEAFF.

This clone is a singleton in its sample. The chain employs TRBV30 and TRBJ1-5; the D is unclear. Germline V gene lookup returns CDR1 GTSNPN and CDR2 SVGIG (reference sequence). V was pared by 5 bases and J by 4 bases, with 15 bases between. This CDR3 has 14 residues. CDR3 bases: TGTGCCTGGTCCCCGGGGAGCCTAAATCAGCCCCAGCATTTT. The encoded protein is CAWSPGSLNQPQHF.

The V gene is TRBV29-1, the J gene TRBJ2-1; D ambiguous. Germline V CDR1 and CDR2: SQVTM, ANQGSEA. V was cut by 7 bases and J by 5 bases, with 3 bases left in between. The CDR3 is made up of 9 amino acids. CDR3 sequence (DNA): TGCAGCGCCGACAATGAGCAGTTCTTC. It encodes CSADNEQFF.

The chain carries TRBV5-5 and TRBJ1-2, with D possibly matching TRBD1 (6 bases). Germline V gene data show CDR1 as SGHKS and CDR2 as YYEKEE (reference sequence). The ends were cut back, 4 bases at V and 5 bases at J, with 18 bases in the middle. The length of the CDR3 is 15 residues. CDR3 nucleotide sequence: TGTGCCAGCAGCGCGGGCGCCCGGACAGAGTATGGCTACACCTTC. Its translation: CASSAGARTEYGYTF.

The CDR3 DNA is TGTGCCAGCAGCTTAAGTCAGGGTACCGGGGAGCTGTTTTTT. This sequence encodes CASSLSQGTGELFF. The chain employs TRBV7-3 and TRBJ2-2; possible D gene TRBD1, 5 bases. This CDR3 contains 14 residues. From germline, CDR1 is SGHTA and CDR2 FQGTGA. The ends were cut back, 1 base at V and 5 bases at J, with 8 bases in the middle.

V is TRBV5-4 and J is TRBJ2-7, with a tentative D call TRBD1 (5 bases). The V and J ends lost 4 bases and 4 bases respectively, with 15 bases between them. The CDR3 loop spans 14 amino acids. Germline V CDR1 and CDR2: SGHNT, YYREEE (reference sequence). DNA of the CDR3: TGTGCCAGCAGCCTCACGCAGGGTTCGTACGAGCAGTACTTC. Protein sequence: CASSLTQGSYEQYF.

The rearrangement uses TRBV12-3 or TRBV12-4 and TRBJ2-2; D may be TRBD1 (6 bases). Trimming left V 6 bases short and J 13 bases short, with 12 bases between. The CDR3 has 11 amino acids. This chain's CDR3 is CASSQGHLLFF. The CDR3 DNA sequence: TGTGCCAGCAGCCAGGGACACTTGCTGTTTTTT.

V usage is TRBV27 and J usage is TRBJ2-3; the match to TRBD1 covers 11 bases. The germline V gene has CDR1 MNHEY and CDR2 SMNVEV (reference sequence). The CDR3 sequence is 15 residues long. Trimming at V came to 2 bases and at J to 4 bases, leaving 2 bases not matched to a gene. CDR3 sequence reads: CASSLRTGGPDTQYF. CDR3 sequence (DNA): TGTGCCAGCAGTTTAAGGACAGGGGGCCCAGATACGCAGTATTTT.

This clone was seen a handful of times. The chain carries TRBV20-1 and TRBJ2-7; D gene uncertain. Germline V CDR1 and CDR2: DFQATT, SNEGSKA (reference sequence). This CDR3 is built from 11 residues. The V end lost 0 bases, the J end lost 6 bases, and 6 bases lay between the germline ends. The CDR3 is CSARDQVEQYF. Written as DNA, the CDR3 is TGCAGTGCTAGAGATCAGGTCGAGCAGTACTTC.

V usage is TRBV5-1 and J usage is TRBJ2-7; TRBD1 aligns across 9 bases. Unmatched junction bases numbered 4, after V lost 3 bases and J lost 0 bases. CDR3 size: 15 residues. Germline CDR1 and CDR2: SGHRS and YFSETQ. In DNA, the CDR3 is TGCGCCAGCAGCTACGGACAGGGGAGCTCCTACGAGCAGTACTTC. It translates to CASSYGQGSSYEQYF.

The V and J genes are TRBV18 and TRBJ2-1; 14 nucleotides line up with TRBD2. The length of the CDR3 is 16 residues. Germline values: CDR1 KGHSH, CDR2 LQKENI. V lost 2 bases to trimming and J lost 9 bases; unmatched junction nucleotides: 6. The CDR3 is CASSPMGLAGVGEQFF. The CDR3, as DNA: TGTGCCAGCTCACCAATGGGACTAGCGGGGGTAGGTGAGCAGTTCTTC. Filled out from reference TRBV18 and TRBJ2-1, the complete variable domain reads NAGVMQNPRHLVRRRGQEARLRCSPMKGHSHVYWYRQLPEEGLKFMVYLQKENIIDESGMPKERFSAEFPKEGPSILRIQQVVRGDSAAYFCASSPMGLAGVGEQFFGPGTRLTVL.

This chain connects TRBV5-1 to TRBJ1-1, with 8 bases fitting TRBD1. Germline CDR1 reads SGHRS; CDR2 reads YFSETQ. This CDR3 spans 13 amino acids. With V trimmed by 6 bases and J by 1 base, 2 bases remained unmatched. CDR3 region: CASTGTGNTEAFF. DNA of the CDR3: TGCGCCAGCACCGGGACAGGGAACACTGAAGCTTTCTTT.